This TCR beta chain is drawn from a study of shared clonotypes between healthy human individuals. Generated by immunoSEQ multiplex PCR, the TCRdb table keeps only in-frame clones and is missing some. This sample has 1,100,000 or so clones; around 78% occur once, and the top ten carry 0.5% to 0.6%. Germline V gene data show CDR1 as MNHEY and CDR2 as SMNVEV (reference sequence). CDR3 length: 20 amino acids. The V gene lost 1 base and the J gene lost 7 bases, with 29 bases spanning the gap. Sequenced material: memory CD4+ T cells from PBMCs. Subset here: CD45RA-negative fraction. The TCR comes from a man younger than 30 in good health. Some clones in this sample may be carry-over from other donors' samples. The genes are TRBV27 and TRBJ2-1; D possibly corresponds to TRBD2 (10 bases). The CDR3: CASSLFNRGPSGSNLNEQFF. Here the CDR3 DNA reads TGTGCCAGCAGTTTATTCAACAGGGGGCCTAGCGGGAGTAATCTAAATGAGCAGTTCTTC.